This TCR beta chain originates from a study of OX40 agonist ivuxolimab in advanced cancers. Study results and limitations: At doses 0.1 to 3.0 mg/kg, CD4+ and CD8+ clones expanded. Fewer expanded clones were found on average in CD4+ than in CD8+ T cells.

It was autoimmune disease history or systemic immunosuppression that excluded patients. Baseline, cycle 4 day 1, and cycle 7 day 1 were the blood sampling points. This clone was detected once. Its antigen is unidentified. Generated by immunoSEQ multiplex PCR, the TCRdb table keeps only in-frame clones and is missing some. Here the sample spans some 60,000 clones, approximately 89% being singletons. The receptor was isolated from an adult with an advanced solid tumor such as melanoma, head and neck, liver or kidney cancer. The specimen was CD4+ or CD8+ T cells sorted from blood, collected in a trial of the OX40 agonist ivuxolimab.

CDR3 bases: TGTGCCAGCAGCCGAATCCCCGGGACCACCATCCAAGAGACCCAGTACTTC. This encodes CASSRIPGTTIQETQYF. The chain has TRBV5-6 and TRBJ2-5; D may match TRBD1 or TRBD2 (5 bases each). Deletions cut 4 bases from V and 1 base from J, with 20 bases between. CDR1 is SGHDT and CDR2 is YYEEEE in the germline V gene. The CDR3 is 17 amino acids.